These T cell receptor beta chains were read from a single sample in a study of beta chain features in type 1 diabetes. Data came from immunoSEQ multiplex PCR; TCRdb stores just in-frame clones and leaves some out. The data contain 25,000 to 30,000 clones, roughly 61% of them singletons. Material for sequencing was Tregs from blood. The receptor set was obtained from a woman aged 25 to 39 with type 1 diabetes. Both conserved end residues are part of each CDR3. Fields, in order: J gene, clone size, V gene, D gene, CDR3 DNA, CDR3 protein. The D gene is left open where the match is weak. Size values are once, few and many counts, or a class for expanded clones, and some rows have none.

J: TRBJ2-2
size: .
V: TRBV7-7
D: TRBD2
DNA: TGTGCTAGCACCTGGGGGGGGAACACCGGGGAGCTGTTTTTT
CDR3: CASTWGGNTGELFF

J: TRBJ2-7
size: .
V: TRBV11-2
D: .
DNA: TGTGCCAGCAGCATCCAGGCGAGCTACGAGCAGTACTTC
CDR3: CASSIQASYEQYF

J: TRBJ2-7
size: .
V: TRBV19
D: .
DNA: TGTGCCAGTAGTACTTTGACAGAATTCTCCTACGAGCAGTACTTC
CDR3: CASSTLTEFSYEQYF

J: TRBJ1-5
size: .
V: TRBV25-1
D: .
DNA: TGTGCCAGCAGTGAACACGGTAATCAGCCCCAGCATTTT
CDR3: CASSEHGNQPQHF

J: TRBJ1-6
size: .
V: TRBV27
D: .
DNA: TGTGCCAGCAGTTTTACAGCCTTCAATTCACCCCTCCACTTT
CDR3: CASSFTAFNSPLHF

J: TRBJ2-7
size: .
V: TRBV19
D: .
DNA: TGTGCCAGTAGTAGAGGCCTTCTTGGAGGATACGAGCAGTACTTC
CDR3: CASSRGLLGGYEQYF

J: TRBJ2-3
size: .
V: TRBV28
D: TRBD2
DNA: TGTGCCAGCGGATCTAGCGGGAGGCTGGCAGATACGCAGTATTTT
CDR3: CASGSSGRLADTQYF

J: TRBJ1-2
size: .
V: TRBV11-2
D: TRBD1
DNA: TGTGCCAGCAGCTTAAGGGGCACAGGGGGTGGTGGCTACACCTTC
CDR3: CASSLRGTGGGGYTF

J: TRBJ2-7
size: few
V: TRBV5-4
D: TRBD1
DNA: TGTGCCAGCAGCCCCCGGGGACAGGGCCTCTACGAGCAGTACTTC
CDR3: CASSPRGQGLYEQYF

J: TRBJ1-2
size: once
V: TRBV28
D: .
DNA: TGTGCCAGCAGTTTCGGAGGCAACAACTATGGCTACACCTTC
CDR3: CASSFGGNNYGYTF

J: TRBJ2-1
size: .
V: TRBV10-3
D: .
DNA: TGTGCCATCAGGACTACGGGTGAGCAGTTCTTC
CDR3: CAIRTTGEQFF

J: TRBJ2-3
size: .
V: TRBV25-1
D: TRBD2
DNA: TGTGCCAGCAGTCCGGGACTAGCGGGCACAGATACGCAGTATTTT
CDR3: CASSPGLAGTDTQYF

J: TRBJ1-2
size: .
V: TRBV29-1
D: .
DNA: TGCAGCGTCCGCAGGGCTTACTATGGCTACACCTTC
CDR3: CSVRRAYYGYTF

J: TRBJ1-2
size: few
V: TRBV5-4
D: TRBD1
DNA: TGTGCCAGCAGCCCGGACAGGGAGTGGAAGGGCTACACCTTC
CDR3: CASSPDREWKGYTF

J: TRBJ1-2
size: .
V: TRBV19
D: .
DNA: TGTGCCAGTAGTCGCCCCGACCAGGGCCTTAACTATGGCTACACCTTC
CDR3: CASSRPDQGLNYGYTF

J: TRBJ2-2
size: once
V: TRBV9
D: TRBD1
DNA: TGTGCCAGCAGCGCCAGGACAGGGTGGGGGGAGCTGTTTTTT
CDR3: CASSARTGWGELFF

J: TRBJ2-1
size: .
V: TRBV7-2
D: TRBD2
DNA: TGTGCCAGCAGCTTAGCGACTAGCGGGAGGACGGTCTACAATGAGCAGTTCTTC
CDR3: CASSLATSGRTVYNEQFF

J: TRBJ2-6
size: medium-sized
V: TRBV7-9
D: TRBD1
DNA: TGTGCCAGCAGCTCTGGACAGGCCTCTGGGGCCAACGTCCTGACTTTC
CDR3: CASSSGQASGANVLTF

J: TRBJ2-2
size: .
V: TRBV19
D: .
DNA: TGTGCCAGTAGTCGTGGGGGCCGGGCGAACACCGGGGAGCTGTTTTTT
CDR3: CASSRGGRANTGELFF

J: TRBJ2-3
size: .
V: TRBV10-3
D: TRBD1
DNA: TGTGCCATCACCCCCGGGACAGGGGCGGGCACAGATACGCAGTATTTT
CDR3: CAITPGTGAGTDTQYF

J: TRBJ1-3
size: .
V: TRBV19
D: TRBD1
DNA: TGTGCCAGTAGTACGACAGGGATCGTCTCTGGAAACACCATATATTTT
CDR3: CASSTTGIVSGNTIYF

J: TRBJ2-4
size: .
V: TRBV6-1
D: .
DNA: TGTGCCAGCAGCCCGAGGCCCATTCAGTACTTC
CDR3: CASSPRPIQYF

J: TRBJ1-1
size: .
V: TRBV7-9
D: .
DNA: TGTGCCAGCAGCTTATTACAGGGGAACACTGAAGCTTTCTTT
CDR3: CASSLLQGNTEAFF

J: TRBJ2-1
size: .
V: TRBV23-1
D: .
DNA: TGCGCCAGCAGTCAATCGAGACTAGTAAGGGACAATGAGCAGTTCTTC
CDR3: CASSQSRLVRDNEQFF

J: TRBJ1-1
size: .
V: TRBV6-5
D: .
DNA: TGTGCCAGCAGTTACGGGACAAGGGGGGGGACTGAAGCTTTCTTT
CDR3: CASSYGTRGGTEAFF

J: TRBJ2-1
size: .
V: TRBV27
D: TRBD1
DNA: TGTGCCAGCAGTTACAGGGGGCTCCTCCACAATGAGCAGTTCTTC
CDR3: CASSYRGLLHNEQFF

J: TRBJ1-1
size: .
V: TRBV2
D: .
DNA: TGTACCAGCAGTGAGTTCGGGACAAGGGGCACTGAAGCTTTCTTT
CDR3: CTSSEFGTRGTEAFF

J: TRBJ2-7
size: .
V: TRBV5-4
D: TRBD2
DNA: TGTGCCAGCAGCGATCGGGACTACCTGGGCGAGCAGTACTTC
CDR3: CASSDRDYLGEQYF

J: TRBJ2-5
size: .
V: TRBV4-2
D: TRBD2
DNA: TGTGCCAGCAGCCAAGACTGGGCTAGCGGGAGAGGCCAAGAGACCCAGTACTTC
CDR3: CASSQDWASGRGQETQYF